This T cell receptor beta chain appears in the sequencing data of a study of blood T cells in healthy people across ages. Study outcomes and limitations: Donor CMV status, an unknown factor, possibly confounded changes in expanded clonotypes. Researchers deemed the diversity estimates from one million T cells underestimates. Roughly linearly, TCR beta diversity per million T cells fell as age increased. Strong correlation existed between TCR beta diversity and naive T cell percentage.

Trimming left V 5 bases short and J 3 bases short, with 16 bases between. The germline gives CDR1 SGHTA, CDR2 FQGNSA. The CDR3 totals 15 residues. Combining a sample-barcoded 5' primer with a J-beta primer mix, a second PCR ran for roughly 7 to 12 cycles. One entry per CDR3 protein results from TCRdb running MiXCR on the 5' RACE reads. The sample gives approximately 1,100,000 distinct CDR3 sequences, 35% to 55% of which show up once; about 19% is in the top ten. This clonotype was recorded at least ten times. What it binds is not known. The sequence was obtained from a woman aged 60-70 years in good health. V gene TRBV7-2 combines with J gene TRBJ2-5, with D possibly being TRBD2 (6 bases). Sequencing was carried out using blood. Here the CDR3 DNA reads TGTGCCAGCAGCCCTTTGGGCGGAGGGAAAGAGACCCAGTACTTC. Translating it yields CASSPLGGGKETQYF.